Described below is a single T cell receptor beta chain sequence and its context. Trimming at V came to 3 bases and at J to 4 bases, leaving 6 bases not matched to a gene. CDR3 size: 14 residues. Per the germline V gene, CDR1 is SGHRS and CDR2 is YFSETQ. This sample was included in a study of technical replicates of blood from several donors. Using immunoSEQ multiplex PCR, the repertoire was profiled, and TCRdb retains in-frame clones only, with some absent. The sample comprises around 85,000 clones, less than 95% of which are singletons, and roughly 0.23% rests with the top ten. The TCR sequence derives from a human donor in good health. Sequencing was carried out using T cells isolated from PBMCs. The V call is TRBV5-1, the J call TRBJ1-2, with 7 bases lining up with TRBD1. CDR3 region: CASSSGQPIYGYTF. In DNA form, the CDR3 reads TGCGCCAGCAGCTCGGGACAGCCGATCTATGGCTACACCTTC.